Included here is one T cell receptor (beta chain) sequence, with context. The target antigen is unknown. Findings of the study overall: Greatest tumor Treg TCR overlap was with tumor naive CD4+ cells. The TCR gene usage of tumor memory CD4+ T cells clustered together with blood and lymph node memory CD4+ cells and with lymph node naive CD4+ cells.

CD4+CD45RO+CD25- cells were isolated as memory CD4+ T cells. After constant-region reverse-primer amplification, full-length variable regions underwent semi-nested PCR with Nested Universal Primer A. MiXCR was run by TCRdb on the 5' RACE reads, yielding one entry per CDR3 protein. The table has around 30,000 distinct CDR3 sequences, roughly 24% seen once. The sequenced sample was memory CD4+ T cells sorted from blood. Subset denoted: memory CD4+ T cells, CD4+CD45RO+CD25-. The TCR comes from a female donor with breast cancer.

CDR3 DNA: TGCAGCGTTGTTGGGGCCCGAAGGGGGGAGACCCAGTACTTC. Translated, it gives CSVVGARRGETQYF. The chain combines TRBV29-1 with TRBJ2-5; a possible D gene is TRBD1 (6 bases). The CDR3 runs to 14 residues. Germline assignment: CDR1 SQVTM and CDR2 ANQGSEA. The V gene lost 4 bases and the J gene lost 5 bases, with 17 bases spanning the gap.